The clone carrying this TCR beta chain came up a few times. Unique molecular identifiers tagged the TCRbeta library. TCRdb reprocessed the PCR reads with MiXCR, giving one entry per CDR3 protein. The sample lists roughly 300,000 distinct CDR3 sequences; 9.9% were seen once. The source of the sample is a study of T-cell reconstitution after alpha-beta-depleted transplantation in children. The clonotype originates from a human donor who donated a stem cell graft to a child with SCID. This sample comprised PBMCs from the stem cell graft donor, obtained from the stem cell graft.

The CDR3 region is CASSSRGSEQFF. CDR3 in DNA: TGTGCCAGCAGCTCTAGGGGGTCTGAGCAGTTCTTC. V and J are TRBV7-6 and TRBJ2-1; perhaps TRBD1 as D (6 bases). V was pared by 4 bases and J by 9 bases, with 10 bases between. The length of the CDR3 is 12 residues. Germline CDR1 SGHVS, CDR2 FNYEAQ.